This T cell receptor beta chain stems from a study of blood T cell repertoires in COVID-19. Trimming stripped 0 bases from V and 3 bases from J, with 12 bases between. In germline, CDR1 is SGHRS, CDR2 YFSETQ. This CDR3 is built from 15 residues. Assay used: immunoSEQ multiplex PCR; TCRdb lists only in-frame clones, some missing. Among over 25,000 clones listed, approximately 72% were seen once. The sequencing input was peripheral blood. The chain uses TRBV5-1 and TRBJ1-1, with D hard to call. This TCR came from an elderly man with acute or convalescent COVID-19. In nucleotides, the CDR3 is TGCGCCAGCAGCTTGGTCACTTTAAGAGACACTGAAGCTTTCTTT. This gives the protein CASSLVTLRDTEAFF.